These 12 T cell receptor beta chains share one sample of origin, sequenced in a study of OX40 agonist ivuxolimab in advanced cancers. This table comes from immunoSEQ multiplex PCR, and its TCRdb copy is limited to in-frame clones, with some not included. The table records 55,000 to 65,000 clones, around 90% of them present only once. The sample was CD4+ or CD8+ T cells sorted from blood, taken in a trial of the OX40 agonist ivuxolimab. The receptors shown here come from an adult with an advanced solid tumor such as melanoma, head and neck, liver or kidney cancer.

This sequence joins TRBV19 and TRBJ1-5; D may be TRBD1 (5 bases). Germline CDR1 and CDR2: LNHDA and SQIVND (reference sequence). Trimming cost V 5 bases and J 0 bases, with 17 bases left between them. The CDR3 extends over 17 amino acids. The CDR3 spells CASSRAGRVSSNQPQHF. The CDR3 bases are TGTGCCAGTAGTCGGGCAGGGAGAGTGAGTAGCAATCAGCCCCAGCATTTT.

The genes are TRBV5-1 and TRBJ2-5; the match to TRBD1 covers 9 bases. The CDR3 totals 14 residues. V trimming: 0 bases; J trimming: 7 bases; junction bases outside the gene matches: 4. Germline V CDR1 and CDR2: SGHRS, YFSETQ. DNA for the CDR3: TGCGCCAGCAGCTTGGGGACAGGGGCCGCGACCCAGTACTTC. Amino acids: CASSLGTGAATQYF. Drawing the rest from reference TRBV5-1 and TRBJ2-5, the complete variable domain is KAGVTQTPRYLIKTRGQQVTLSCSPISGHRSVSWYQQTPGQGLQFLFEYFSETQRNKGNFPGRFSGRQFSNSRSEMNVSTLELGDSALYLCASSLGTGAATQYFGPGTRLLVL.

V and J are TRBV7-8 and TRBJ1-5; the D is unclear. This CDR3 has 15 residues. V lost 5 bases and J 0 bases, leaving 11 bases between the germline ends. Germline V gives CDR1 SGHVS, CDR2 FQNEAQ. CDR3 bases: TGTGCCAGCAGCCCTAGACGGGTTAGCAATCAGCCCCAGCATTTT. Translating it yields CASSPRRVSNQPQHF.

V and J are TRBV19 and TRBJ1-5, with a weak D call TRBD1 (6 bases). V shed 5 bases and J shed 3 bases, with 17 bases lying between them. The CDR3 runs 16 residues. Germline V gene data show CDR1 as LNHDA and CDR2 as SQIVND (reference sequence). The CDR3 is CASSPFGQSNNQPQHF. Written as DNA, the CDR3 is TGTGCCAGTAGTCCCTTCGGACAGAGCAACAATCAGCCCCAGCATTTT.

J is TRBJ2-1 and V is TRBV7-2; 13 nucleotides agree with TRBD2. This CDR3 spans 16 amino acids. Germline V gene lookup returns CDR1 SGHTA and CDR2 FQGNSA. V lost 2 bases, J lost 7 bases, and 5 bases stayed unmatched. The CDR3 loop is CASSLWTSGSWNEQFF. CDR3 in DNA: TGTGCCAGCAGCTTATGGACTAGCGGGAGTTGGAATGAGCAGTTCTTC.

This chain links TRBV19 with TRBJ1-1; maybe TRBD1 (6 bases). This CDR3 is 15 amino acids long. Germline V lookup: CDR1 LNHDA, CDR2 SQIVND (reference sequence). V lost 6 bases, J lost 0 bases, and 14 bases lay in between. In DNA, the CDR3 is TGTGCCAGTAGGGAGAGGGGGGGCATGAACACTGAAGCTTTCTTT. Translation gives CASRERGGMNTEAFF. The variable domain in full, with the rest retrieved from reference TRBV19 and TRBJ1-1, is DGGITQSPKYLFRKEGQNVTLSCEQNLNHDAMYWYRQDPGQGLRLIYYSQIVNDFQKGDIAEGYSVSREKKESFPLTVTSAQKNPTAFYLCASRERGGMNTEAFFGQGTRLTVV.

DNA for the CDR3: TGTGCCTGGCGGACAGCGGGGGAGCTGTTTTTT. It yields the protein CAWRTAGELFF. The V call is TRBV30, the J call TRBJ2-2; D might be TRBD1 (6 bases). The CDR3 loop spans 11 amino acids. From germline, CDR1 is GTSNPN and CDR2 SVGIG (reference sequence). Trimming took 5 bases from V and 8 from J, leaving 9 bases between them.

For this clone: The sample carries other DNA sequences with the same CDR3. The rearrangement joins TRBV5-1 to TRBJ2-7; weak D call: TRBD1 (6 bases). V was trimmed by 2 bases and J by 3 bases, leaving 9 bases between them. There are 13 residues in the CDR3. Germline CDR1 reads SGHRS; CDR2 reads YFSETQ. In DNA form, the CDR3 reads TGCGCCAGCAGCTTAGAACAGGGCTACGAGCAGTACTTC. Encoded protein: CASSLEQGYEQYF.

The gene calls are TRBV5-1 and TRBJ2-2; D perhaps matches TRBD2 (6 bases). The CDR3 is made up of 16 amino acids. Germline values: CDR1 SGHRS, CDR2 YFSETQ. Between the trimmed V and J ends, which lost 0 bases and 6 bases, there was a span of 15 bases. CDR3 region: CASSLDPQRVAGELFF. CDR3 nucleotide sequence: TGCGCCAGCAGCTTGGACCCGCAGCGGGTGGCCGGGGAGCTGTTTTTT.

The chain couples TRBV10-3 to TRBJ1-2, with TRBD1 matching over 11 bases. Losses at the gene ends were 2 bases for V and 4 bases for J; bases not matched to a gene: 9. Germline V gene sequence: CDR1 ENHRY, CDR2 SYGVKD. The CDR3 is 17 residues long. The CDR3 DNA sequence: TGTGCCATCAGTGAGCGCGGGGACAGGGGGACCTCCTATGGCTACACCTTC. This encodes CAISERGDRGTSYGYTF.

The chain is built from TRBV5-8 and TRBJ1-5; TRBD1 matches 7 bases. The CDR3 is made up of 15 amino acids. The J segment lost 3 bases and the V segment lost 4 bases, leaving 7 bases of the junction unmatched. CDR1 SGHTS and CDR2 YDEGEE come from the germline V gene. The CDR3 loop is CASSRRQGTNQPQHF. CDR3 DNA: TGTGCCAGCAGCCGAAGACAGGGAACCAATCAGCCCCAGCATTTT.

The V gene is TRBV7-9, the J gene TRBJ2-3, with 8 bases identical to TRBD1. Germline-derived CDR1 and CDR2 are SEHNR and FQNEAQ (reference sequence). The CDR3 is 15 residues long. V was pared by 5 bases and J by 1 base, with 5 bases of the junction left unmatched. The CDR3 sequence: CASSRGQGGTDTQYF. The CDR3 coding sequence is TGTGCCAGCAGCCGAGGACAGGGTGGCACAGATACGCAGTATTTT.